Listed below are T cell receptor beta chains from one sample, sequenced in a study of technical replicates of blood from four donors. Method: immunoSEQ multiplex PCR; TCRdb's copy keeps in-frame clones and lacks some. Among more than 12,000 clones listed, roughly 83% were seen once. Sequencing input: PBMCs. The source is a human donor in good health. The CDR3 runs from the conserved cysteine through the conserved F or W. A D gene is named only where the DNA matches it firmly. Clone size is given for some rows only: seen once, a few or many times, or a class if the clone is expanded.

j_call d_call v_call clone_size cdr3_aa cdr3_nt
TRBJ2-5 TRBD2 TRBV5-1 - CASSPITSGSETQYF TGCGCCAGCAGCCCCATTACTAGCGGCTCAGAGACCCAGTACTTC
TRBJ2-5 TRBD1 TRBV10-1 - CASSPGQNLETQYF TGCGCCAGCAGCCCGGGACAGAATCTTGAGACCCAGTACTTC
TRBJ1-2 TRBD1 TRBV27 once CASSFSGQGWDGYTF TGTGCCAGCAGTTTCTCCGGACAGGGTTGGGATGGCTACACCTTC
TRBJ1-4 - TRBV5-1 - CASSPTPGTANEKLFF TGCGCCAGCAGCCCCACGCCGGGTACGGCTAATGAAAAACTGTTTTTT
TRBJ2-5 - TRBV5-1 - CASSPDPILGGYQETQYF TGCGCCAGCAGCCCAGACCCCATCCTTGGGGGGTACCAAGAGACCCAGTACTTC
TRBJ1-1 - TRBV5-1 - CASSLGRTERRLTEAFF TGCGCCAGCAGCTTGGGTAGGACAGAGAGACGGCTAACTGAAGCTTTCTTT
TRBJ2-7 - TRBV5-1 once CASKTDWSSYEQYF TGCGCCAGCAAGACGGACTGGAGCTCCTACGAGCAGTACTTC
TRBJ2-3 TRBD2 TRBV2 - CASSRLAASTDTQYF TGTGCCAGCAGTCGACTAGCGGCTAGCACAGATACGCAGTATTTT
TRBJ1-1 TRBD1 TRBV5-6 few CASSPGGNTEAFF TGTGCCAGCAGCCCAGGGGGGAACACTGAAGCTTTCTTT
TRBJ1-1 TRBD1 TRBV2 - CASSPQGAPEAFF TGTGCCAGCAGTCCTCAGGGGGCCCCTGAAGCTTTCTTT
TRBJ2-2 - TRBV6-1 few CASSAQPGQNTGELFF TGTGCCAGCAGTGCGCAGCCGGGACAAAACACCGGGGAGCTGTTTTTT
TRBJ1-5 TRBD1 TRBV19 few CASRGDSALGGPQHF TGTGCCAGTAGAGGGGACAGCGCCTTGGGGGGGCCCCAGCATTTT
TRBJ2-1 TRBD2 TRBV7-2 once CASSLGAGGWWFF TGTGCCAGCAGCTTAGGGGCGGGAGGGTGGTGGTTCTTC
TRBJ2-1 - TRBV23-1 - CASSPNTGQRALSPRRDEQFF TGCGCCAGCAGTCCTAATACCGGACAGCGCGCGCTTAGCCCAAGGAGAGATGAGCAGTTCTTC
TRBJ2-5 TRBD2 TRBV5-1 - CASSLGLADFQETQYF TGCGCCAGCAGCTTGGGGCTAGCGGATTTCCAAGAGACCCAGTACTTC
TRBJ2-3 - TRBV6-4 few CASSSGSTDTQYF TGTGCCAGCAGTAGCGGGAGCACAGATACGCAGTATTTT
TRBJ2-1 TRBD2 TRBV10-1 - CATAGTSGRNEQFF TGCGCCACCGCCGGGACTAGCGGGAGAAATGAGCAGTTCTTC
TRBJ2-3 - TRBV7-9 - CATTGGAGRDTQYF TGTGCCACTACGGGCGGGGCCGGCAGAGATACGCAGTATTTT
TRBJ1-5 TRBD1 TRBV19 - CASSTHRDRGNQPQHF TGTGCCAGTAGTACCCACCGGGACAGGGGGAATCAGCCCCAGCATTTT
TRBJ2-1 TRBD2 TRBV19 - CASSISSGRRNEQFF TGTGCCAGTAGTATCTCCAGCGGGAGGCGCAATGAGCAGTTCTTC
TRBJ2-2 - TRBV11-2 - CASSLSSGIGELFF TGTGCCAGCAGCTTATCGTCGGGGATCGGGGAGCTGTTTTTT
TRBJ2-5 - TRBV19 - CASSIDLSGNQETQYF TGTGCCAGTAGTATAGATCTATCCGGGAACCAAGAGACCCAGTACTTC